This entry lists 9 T cell receptor beta chains sequenced from one sample in a study of blood T cell repertoires in COVID-19. Profiling relied on immunoSEQ multiplex PCR, and the TCRdb table lists in-frame clones only, not all of them. In the table there are 400,000 to 450,000 clones, roughly 87% of which are singletons. The sample was PBMCs or T cells enriched from blood (not recorded which). The receptors stem from a man between 18 and 35 years old who had recovered from COVID-19.

This clone has a single count. The CDR3 sequence is CSVVPVVSTEAFF. As DNA, the CDR3 is TGCAGCGTTGTTCCGGTTGTCTCCACTGAAGCTTTCTTT. The rearrangement joins TRBV29-1 to TRBJ1-1; D gene unclear. The CDR3 is 13 amino acids. V lost 4 bases and J lost 4, with 13 bases in between. Germline-derived CDR1 and CDR2 are SQVTM and ANQGSEA.

The chain carries TRBV3-1 (or the pseudogene TRBV3-2) and TRBJ2-6, with 8 bases identical to TRBD1. V was clipped by 4 bases and J by 2 bases; unmatched bases: 7. The CDR3 runs 17 residues. Germline CDR1 and CDR2: LGHDT and YNNKEL (reference sequence). The CDR3 region has the DNA TGTGCCAGCAGCCTAGGACAGGGTGCGACTGGGGCCAACGTCCTGACTTTC. It is translated as CASSLGQGATGANVLTF.

V gene TRBV12-3 or TRBV12-4 combines with J gene TRBJ2-5; D remains ambiguous. The CDR3 has 11 residues. The V end was cut by 3 bases, the J end by 3 bases, with 2 bases between. The CDR3 nucleotides read TGTGCCAGCAGTTTCAAAGAGACCCAGTACTTC. This gives the protein CASSFKETQYF.

This chain joins TRBV7-3 and TRBJ1-1, with D unclear. This CDR3 is 13 amino acids long. The germline V gene encodes CDR1 SGHTA and CDR2 FQGTGA. V lost 2 bases and J lost 3, with 7 bases in between. CDR3 sequence: CASSLVRDTEAFF. The CDR3 DNA reads as TGTGCCAGCAGCTTAGTCCGTGACACTGAAGCTTTCTTT.

The J gene is TRBJ2-1, the V gene TRBV12-5; the D gene is possibly TRBD2 (5 bases). Germline V lookup: CDR1 LGHNT, CDR2 FRNRAP. V was cut by 3 bases and J by 9 bases, with 12 bases left in between. The CDR3 is 13 residues long. CDR3 sequence reads: CASGLAGVAEQFF. The CDR3 DNA reads TGTGCTAGTGGTTTAGCCGGGGTAGCTGAGCAGTTCTTC. Combining the CDR3 with reference TRBV12-5 and TRBJ2-1 gives the whole variable domain DARVTQTPRHKVTEMGQEVTMRCQPILGHNTVFWYRQTMMQGLELLAYFRNRAPLDDSGMPKDRFSAEMPDATLATLKIQPSEPRDSAVYFCASGLAGVAEQFFGPGTRLTVL.

This clone was recorded only once. V is TRBV2 and J is TRBJ2-5; 8 bases fit TRBD2. With V trimmed by 4 bases and J by 5 bases, 9 bases remained unmatched. The CDR3 length is 15 residues. Looked up from germline, CDR1 is SNHLY and CDR2 is FYNNEI. CDR3 sequence reads: CASSGSSGKWETQYF. CDR3 sequence (DNA): TGTGCCAGCAGTGGCAGTAGCGGGAAATGGGAGACCCAGTACTTC.

V gene TRBV30 combines with J gene TRBJ1-4; the match to TRBD1 covers 8 bases. This CDR3 spans 15 amino acids. Germline CDR1 is GTSNPN and CDR2 is SVGIG (reference sequence). The junction had 8 bases not matched to a gene; V was cut back by 0 bases and J by 8 bases. CDR3 sequence reads: CAWSVRAGGVEKLFF. The CDR3, as DNA: TGTGCCTGGAGTGTACGGGCAGGGGGCGTAGAAAAACTGTTTTTT. Full variable domain (rest looked up from reference TRBV30 and TRBJ1-4): SQTIHQWPATLVQPVGSPLSLECTVEGTSNPNLYWYRQAAGRGLQLLFYSVGIGQISSEVPQNLSASRPQDRQFILSSKKLLLSDSGFYLCAWSVRAGGVEKLFFGSGTQLSVL.

The chain couples TRBV21-1 to TRBJ2-1; the table's D call, TRBD1, was not checked against the DNA. TRBV21-1 is a recognized pseudogene. This CDR3 has 15 residues. CDR3 sequence: CASSKVQGVYNEQFF. DNA for the CDR3: TGTGCCAGCAGCAAAGTACAGGGGGTTTACAATGAGCAGTTCTTC.

The chain's CDR3 is CASSNRGNYSPLHF. The CDR3 coding sequence is TGTGCCAGCAGTAACAGGGGAAACTATTCACCCCTCCACTTT. The chain joins TRBV6-5 to TRBJ1-6; 7 bases fit TRBD1. The V segment lost 5 bases and the J segment 8 bases; nucleotides outside the gene matches: 6. CDR1 is MNHEY, CDR2 SVGAGI, per germline. The CDR3 is 14 residues long.